This T cell receptor (beta chain) was retrieved from a study of blood T cells in healthy people across ages. Sample-barcoded 5' priming and a J-beta primer mix drove a second PCR of roughly 6 to 12 cycles. MiXCR, applied by TCRdb to the 5' RACE reads, yields one record per CDR3 protein. The repertoire has 1,300,000 or so distinct CDR3 sequences, 55% to 75% of them found once; the top ten carry over 5%. Trimming removed 2 bases from V and 9 bases from J, with 22 bases in between. The CDR3 covers 15 residues. Germline V CDR1 and CDR2: DFQATT, SNEGSKA (reference sequence). The receptor comes from a man aged 18-30 years in good health. Sequenced sample: blood. The chain uses TRBV20-1 and TRBJ2-5; the D is unclear. This chain's CDR3 is CSARLLPYLSEPQYF. CDR3 bases: TGCAGTGCTAGACTCCTCCCCTACTTGAGTGAGCCCCAGTACTTC.